This TCR beta chain is from a study of post-analysis software for immune sequencing data. Study-level background: There were relapsing-remitting, secondary progressive and progressive-relapsing multiple sclerosis among the disease courses included.

Overall study findings and caveats: People with multiple sclerosis had a significantly lower normalized Chao1 diversity than controls did. Controls had lower frequencies than patients of about 5 TRBV segments, which included TRBV5-6, TRBV5-1 and TRBV20-1.

Notes on this clonotype: Its antigen is unidentified.

The V gene's germline CDR1 is SGHRS and CDR2 YFSETQ. V dropped 3 bases and J dropped 3 bases, with 20 bases sitting between them. CDR3 length: 17 amino acids. Sequencing libraries made from TCR beta cDNA carried unique molecular identifiers. T cells, about 0.9 to 11 million of them, yielded approximately 530,000 cDNA molecules. TCRdb re-called the PCR reads through MiXCR, storing one row per CDR3 protein. Counted here are about 820,000 distinct CDR3 sequences, approximately 50% occurring once; the ten biggest clones make up 4% to 5.5%. The clonotype originates from a girl aged 5-17 years with multiple sclerosis. The rearrangement links TRBV5-1 to TRBJ2-3, with D maybe TRBD2 (5 bases). The source material was blood. In DNA form, the CDR3 reads TGCGCCAGCAGCTCTTCCAGTACCCGGAGGCGGACAGATACGCAGTATTTT. It translates to CASSSSSTRRRTDTQYF. Variable domain in full (rest from reference TRBV5-1 and TRBJ2-3): KAGVTQTPRYLIKTRGQQVTLSCSPISGHRSVSWYQQTPGQGLQFLFEYFSETQRNKGNFPGRFSGRQFSNSRSEMNVSTLELGDSALYLCASSSSSTRRRTDTQYFGPGTRLTVL.